These 15 T cell receptor beta chains were all obtained from the same sample, sequenced in a study of T cells in Graves' hyperthyroidism and ophthalmopathy. RNA transcripts yielded amplified TCR beta CDR3 regions. Using the HTBI primer set, a first-round RT-PCR was run on the TCR CDR3. One entry per CDR3 protein results from TCRdb running MiXCR on the multiplex PCR reads. The repertoire has 700,000 or so distinct CDR3 sequences, roughly 15% of them found once; the top ten carry approximately 8.4%. Material for sequencing was blood. The receptors originated from a man between 18 and 35 years old with Graves' hyperthyroidism.

This clonotype was seen repeatedly, ten times or more. The genes are TRBV29-1 and TRBJ2-7, with 7 nucleotides matching TRBD1. CDR1 SQVTM and CDR2 ANQGSEA come from the germline V gene. The CDR3 length is 17 residues. With 2 bases clipped from V and 7 bases from J, the junction kept 20 bases outside the gene matches. The CDR3 protein is CSVEKSRGSNWPLEQYF. CDR3 coding DNA: TGCAGCGTTGAAAAGTCCAGGGGGTCCAACTGGCCTCTGGAGCAGTACTTC.

This clonotype was counted many times. In DNA form, the CDR3 reads TGTGCCAGCAGTTTAGCGAGAATAGCCTCGGGTGAGCAGTTCTTC. Protein: CASSLARIASGEQFF. The chain has TRBV12-3 or TRBV12-4 and TRBJ2-1; D unclear. There are 15 residues in the CDR3. The V end lost 0 bases, the J end lost 9 bases, and 15 bases lay between the germline ends.

This clonotype was seen only a few times. The V and J genes are TRBV29-1 and TRBJ2-4; the D is unclear. Between the trimmed V and J ends, which lost 5 bases and 5 bases, there was a span of 13 bases. The V gene's germline CDR1 is SQVTM and CDR2 ANQGSEA. The CDR3 is made up of 13 amino acids. The CDR3 protein is CSVSGRAENIQYF. The CDR3 DNA sequence: TGCAGCGTTTCCGGACGGGCGGAAAACATTCAGTACTTC.

The chain joins TRBV14 to TRBJ2-2; D is undetermined. Germline assignment: CDR1 SGHDN and CDR2 FVKESK. The CDR3 is 13 residues long. V lost 3 bases to trimming and J lost 6 bases, with 8 bases between them. CDR3 sequence (DNA): TGTGCCAGCAGCCAGTGGGCCGCCGGGGAGCTGTTTTTT. Protein sequence: CASSQWAAGELFF. The whole variable domain, remainder taken from reference TRBV14 and TRBJ2-2, is EAGVTQFPSHSVIEKGQTVTLRCDPISGHDNLYWYRRVMGKEIKFLLHFVKESKQDESGMPNNRFLAERTGGTYSTLKVQPAELEDSGVYFCASSQWAAGELFFGEGSRLTVL.

This clonotype was observed a few times. A much bigger clone sits one base away, suggesting this may be a read error. V is TRBV2 and J is TRBJ1-5, with no clear D. The CDR3 extends over 14 amino acids. Germline V gives CDR1 SNHLY, CDR2 FYNNEI. Trimming shortened V by 8 bases and J by 4 bases, and 15 bases separated the two germline ends. In nucleotides, the CDR3 is TGTGCCAGCGGTGCACGGACGGAAAATCAGCCCCAGCATTTT. Translating gives CASGARTENQPQHF.

This clonotype showed up many times. The genes are TRBV20-1 and TRBJ2-3, with TRBD2 matching 9 bases. Per germline, CDR1 DFQATT and CDR2 SNEGSKA (reference sequence). The CDR3 extends over 15 amino acids. Trimming cost V 0 bases and J 4 bases; bases outside gene matches: 5. The CDR3 reads CSARDPAGGPDTQYF. CDR3 DNA sequence: TGCAGTGCTAGAGATCCAGCGGGAGGACCAGATACGCAGTATTTT.

The sample holds many counts of this clonotype. The chain is built from TRBV7-9 and TRBJ2-3; weak D call: TRBD2 (5 bases). Germline V CDR1 and CDR2: SEHNR, FQNEAQ (reference sequence). The CDR3 spans 14 residues. The ends were cut back, 0 bases at V and 6 bases at J, with 10 bases in the middle. CDR3 in DNA: TGTGCCAGCAGCTTAGCTGAGGGATTGGATACGCAGTATTTT. This encodes CASSLAEGLDTQYF.

This clonotype has only a few counts. The V and J genes are TRBV29-1 and TRBJ1-1; 9 bases match TRBD1. This CDR3 spans 15 amino acids. Germline-derived CDR1 and CDR2 are SQVTM and ANQGSEA. V was pared by 5 bases and J by 1 base, with 8 bases of the junction left unmatched. Written as DNA, the CDR3 is TGCAGCGTTCCGACAGGGGGAGGGTGGAACACTGAAGCTTTCTTT. It translates to CSVPTGGGWNTEAFF.

This clonotype was counted only a few times. The genes are TRBV29-1 and TRBJ2-4, with D perhaps being TRBD1 or TRBD2 (7 bases each). CDR1 SQVTM and CDR2 ANQGSEA come from the germline V gene. The V end lost 7 bases, the J end lost 0 bases, and 10 bases lay between the germline ends. This CDR3 has 13 amino acids. The CDR3: CSGRGGAKNIQYF. CDR3 coding DNA: TGCAGCGGCAGGGGGGGAGCCAAAAACATTCAGTACTTC.

This clonotype was seen many times. The chain employs TRBV30 and TRBJ2-7; D is possibly TRBD1 or TRBD2 (5 bases each). Germline CDR1 reads GTSNPN; CDR2 reads SVGIG (reference sequence). The V end lost 4 bases, the J end lost 4 bases, and 11 bases lay between the germline ends. The CDR3 length is 12 residues. The chain's CDR3 is CAWMGVRYEQYF. CDR3 coding DNA: TGTGCCTGGATGGGGGTAAGGTACGAGCAGTACTTC.

In its sample, this clonotype was seen many times. The chain uses TRBV28 and TRBJ2-2; D is perhaps TRBD1 (6 bases). This CDR3 has 14 residues. CDR1 is MDHEN, CDR2 SYDVKM, per germline. The V gene lost 10 bases and the J gene lost 4 bases, with 16 bases spanning the gap. CDR3 coding DNA: TGTGCCATCACCCCCACAGGGCCCACCGGGGAGCTGTTTTTT. Translated, it gives CAITPTGPTGELFF.

This clonotype was counted many times. The chain combines TRBV2 with TRBJ2-1; D may be TRBD2 (6 bases). V gave up 6 bases and J gave up 6 bases, with 12 bases separating them. CDR1 and CDR2 from the germline V gene are SNHLY and FYNNEI. This CDR3 comprises 13 residues. The CDR3, as DNA: TGTGCCAGCAGGCACCATAGCGGCAATGAGCAGTTCTTC. The encoded protein is CASRHHSGNEQFF. The complete variable domain, with remaining parts taken from reference TRBV2 and TRBJ2-1, reads EPEVTQTPSHQVTQMGQEVILRCVPISNHLYFYWYRQILGQKVEFLVSFYNNEISEKSEIFDDQFSVERPDGSNFTLKIRSTKLEDSAMYFCASRHHSGNEQFFGPGTRLTVL.

This clonotype was observed a handful of times. The V call is TRBV3-1, the J call TRBJ2-7; a weak D match, TRBD1 (6 bases). The V gene lost 3 bases and the J gene lost 9 bases, with 18 bases spanning the gap. The CDR3 is 14 amino acids. CDR1 is LGHDT and CDR2 is YNNKEL in the germline V gene (reference sequence). The DNA of the CDR3 is TGTGCCAGCAGCCATCACCGGGACAACGCATGGCAGTACTTC. This codes for CASSHHRDNAWQYF.

This clonotype has a count of ten or more. The rearrangement links TRBV2 to TRBJ1-5, with 9 bases lining up with TRBD1. Germline CDR1 reads SNHLY; CDR2 reads FYNNEI. The CDR3 has 16 residues. The junction had 12 bases not matched to a gene; V was cut back by 6 bases and J by 6 bases. This CDR3 is CASRRDRGGRGQPQHF. DNA of the CDR3: TGTGCCAGCAGACGAGACAGGGGGGGACGGGGTCAGCCCCAGCATTTT.

The J gene is TRBJ1-2, the V gene TRBV5-1; TRBD1 matches at 11 bases. Germline-derived CDR1 and CDR2 are SGHRS and YFSETQ. V lost 6 bases to trimming and J lost 5 bases; unmatched junction nucleotides: 12. The CDR3 runs to 16 residues. CDR3 loop: CASTSGTGGSRYGYTF. In DNA, the CDR3 is TGCGCCAGCACCTCCGGGACAGGGGGATCACGGTATGGCTACACCTTC.